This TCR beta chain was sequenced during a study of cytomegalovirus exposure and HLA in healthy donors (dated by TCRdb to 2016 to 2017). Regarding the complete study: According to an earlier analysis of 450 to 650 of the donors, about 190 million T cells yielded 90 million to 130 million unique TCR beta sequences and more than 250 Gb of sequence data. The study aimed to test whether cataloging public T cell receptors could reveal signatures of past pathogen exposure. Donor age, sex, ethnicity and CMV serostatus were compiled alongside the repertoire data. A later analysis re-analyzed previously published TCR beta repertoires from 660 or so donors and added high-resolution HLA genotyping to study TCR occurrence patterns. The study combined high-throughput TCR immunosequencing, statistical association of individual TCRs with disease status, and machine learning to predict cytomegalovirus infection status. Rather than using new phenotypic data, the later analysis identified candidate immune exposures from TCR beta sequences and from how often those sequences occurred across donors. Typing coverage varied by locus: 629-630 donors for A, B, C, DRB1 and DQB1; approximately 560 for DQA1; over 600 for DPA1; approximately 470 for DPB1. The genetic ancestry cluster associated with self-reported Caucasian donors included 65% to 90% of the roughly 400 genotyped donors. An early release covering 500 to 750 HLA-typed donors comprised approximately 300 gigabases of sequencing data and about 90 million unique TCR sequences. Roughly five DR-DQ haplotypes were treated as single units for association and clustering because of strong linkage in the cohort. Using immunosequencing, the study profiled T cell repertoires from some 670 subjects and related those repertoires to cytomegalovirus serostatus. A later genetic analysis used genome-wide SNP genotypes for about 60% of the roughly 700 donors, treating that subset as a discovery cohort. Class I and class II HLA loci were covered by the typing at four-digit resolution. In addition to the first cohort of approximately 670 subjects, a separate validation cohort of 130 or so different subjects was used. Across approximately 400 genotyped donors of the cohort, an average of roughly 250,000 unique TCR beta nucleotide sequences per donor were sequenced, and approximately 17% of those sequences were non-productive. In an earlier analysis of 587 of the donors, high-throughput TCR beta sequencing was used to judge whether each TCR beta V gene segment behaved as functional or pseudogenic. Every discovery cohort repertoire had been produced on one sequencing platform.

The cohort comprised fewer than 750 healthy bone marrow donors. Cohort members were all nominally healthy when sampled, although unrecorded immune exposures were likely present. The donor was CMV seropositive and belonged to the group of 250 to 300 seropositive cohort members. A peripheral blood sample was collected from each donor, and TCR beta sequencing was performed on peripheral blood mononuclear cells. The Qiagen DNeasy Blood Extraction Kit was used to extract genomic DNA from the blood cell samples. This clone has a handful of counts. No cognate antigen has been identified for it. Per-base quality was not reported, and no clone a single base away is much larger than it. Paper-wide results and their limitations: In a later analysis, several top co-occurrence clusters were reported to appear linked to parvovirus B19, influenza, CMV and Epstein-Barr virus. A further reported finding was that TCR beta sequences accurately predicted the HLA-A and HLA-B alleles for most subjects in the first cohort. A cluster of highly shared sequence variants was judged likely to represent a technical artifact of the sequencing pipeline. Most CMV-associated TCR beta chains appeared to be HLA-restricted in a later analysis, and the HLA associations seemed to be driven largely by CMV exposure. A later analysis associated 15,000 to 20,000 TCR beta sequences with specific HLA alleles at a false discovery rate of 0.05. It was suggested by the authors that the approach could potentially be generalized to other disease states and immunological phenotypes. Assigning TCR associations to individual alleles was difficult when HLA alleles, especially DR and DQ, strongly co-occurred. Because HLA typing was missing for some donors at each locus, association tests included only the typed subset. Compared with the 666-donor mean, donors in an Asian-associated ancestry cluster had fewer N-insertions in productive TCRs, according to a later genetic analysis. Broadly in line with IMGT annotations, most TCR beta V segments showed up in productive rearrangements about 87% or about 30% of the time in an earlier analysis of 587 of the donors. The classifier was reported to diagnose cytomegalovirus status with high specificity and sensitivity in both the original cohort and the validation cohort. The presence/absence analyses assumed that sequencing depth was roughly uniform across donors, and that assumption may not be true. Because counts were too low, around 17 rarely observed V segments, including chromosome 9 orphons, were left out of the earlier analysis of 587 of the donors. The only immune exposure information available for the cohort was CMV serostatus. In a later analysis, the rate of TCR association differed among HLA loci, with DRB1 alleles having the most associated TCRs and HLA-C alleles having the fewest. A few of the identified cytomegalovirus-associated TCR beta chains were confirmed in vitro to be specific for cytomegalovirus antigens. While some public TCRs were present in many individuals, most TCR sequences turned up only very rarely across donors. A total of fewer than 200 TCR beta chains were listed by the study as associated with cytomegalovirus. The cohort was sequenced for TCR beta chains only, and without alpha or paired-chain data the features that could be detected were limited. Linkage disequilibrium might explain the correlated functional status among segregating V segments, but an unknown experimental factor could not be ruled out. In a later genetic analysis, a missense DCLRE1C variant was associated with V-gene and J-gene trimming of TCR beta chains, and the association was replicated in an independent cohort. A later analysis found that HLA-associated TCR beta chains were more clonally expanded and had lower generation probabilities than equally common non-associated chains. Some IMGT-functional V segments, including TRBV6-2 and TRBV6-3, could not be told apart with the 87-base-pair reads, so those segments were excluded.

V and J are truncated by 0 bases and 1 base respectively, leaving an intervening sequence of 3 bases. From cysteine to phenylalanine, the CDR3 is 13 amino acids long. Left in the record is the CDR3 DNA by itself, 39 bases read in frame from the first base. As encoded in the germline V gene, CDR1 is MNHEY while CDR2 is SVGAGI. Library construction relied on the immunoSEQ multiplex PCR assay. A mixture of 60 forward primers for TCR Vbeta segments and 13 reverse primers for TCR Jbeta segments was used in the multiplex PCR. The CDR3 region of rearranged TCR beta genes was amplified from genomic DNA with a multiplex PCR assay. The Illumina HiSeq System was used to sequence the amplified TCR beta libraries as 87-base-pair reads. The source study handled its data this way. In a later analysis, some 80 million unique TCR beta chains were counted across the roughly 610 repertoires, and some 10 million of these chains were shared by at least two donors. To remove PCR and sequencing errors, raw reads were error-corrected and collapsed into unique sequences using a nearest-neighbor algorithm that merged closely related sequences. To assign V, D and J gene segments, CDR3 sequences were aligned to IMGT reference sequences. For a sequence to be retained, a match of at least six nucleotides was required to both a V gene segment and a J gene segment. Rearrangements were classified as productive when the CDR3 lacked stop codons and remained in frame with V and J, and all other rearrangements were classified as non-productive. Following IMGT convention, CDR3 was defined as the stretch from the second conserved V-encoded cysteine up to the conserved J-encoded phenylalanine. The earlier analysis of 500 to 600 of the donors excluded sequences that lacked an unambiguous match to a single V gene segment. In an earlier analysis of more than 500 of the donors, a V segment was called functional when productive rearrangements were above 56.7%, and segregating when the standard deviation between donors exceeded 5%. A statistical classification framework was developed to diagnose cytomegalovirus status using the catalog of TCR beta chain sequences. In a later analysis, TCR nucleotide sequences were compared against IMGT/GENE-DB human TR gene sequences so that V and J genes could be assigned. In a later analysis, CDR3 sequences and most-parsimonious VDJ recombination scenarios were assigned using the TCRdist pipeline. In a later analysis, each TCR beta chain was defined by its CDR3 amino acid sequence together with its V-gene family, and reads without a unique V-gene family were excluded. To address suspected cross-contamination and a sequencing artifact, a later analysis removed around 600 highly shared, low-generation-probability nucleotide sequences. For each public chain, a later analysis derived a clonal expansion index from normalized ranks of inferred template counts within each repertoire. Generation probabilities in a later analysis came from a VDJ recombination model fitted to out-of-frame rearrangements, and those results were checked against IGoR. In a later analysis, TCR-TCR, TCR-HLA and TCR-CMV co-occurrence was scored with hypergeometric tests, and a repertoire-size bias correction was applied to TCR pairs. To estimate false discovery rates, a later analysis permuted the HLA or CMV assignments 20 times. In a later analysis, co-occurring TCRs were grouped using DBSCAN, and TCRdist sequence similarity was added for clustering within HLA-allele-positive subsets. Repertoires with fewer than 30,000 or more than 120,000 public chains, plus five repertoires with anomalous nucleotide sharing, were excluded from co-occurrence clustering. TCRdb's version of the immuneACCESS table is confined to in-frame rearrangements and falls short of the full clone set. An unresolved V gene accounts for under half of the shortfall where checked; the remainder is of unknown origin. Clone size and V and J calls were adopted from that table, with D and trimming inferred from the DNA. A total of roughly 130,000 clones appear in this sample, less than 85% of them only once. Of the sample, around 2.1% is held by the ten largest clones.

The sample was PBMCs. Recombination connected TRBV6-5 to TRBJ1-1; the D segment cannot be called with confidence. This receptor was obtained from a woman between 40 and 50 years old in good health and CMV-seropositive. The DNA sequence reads TGTGCCAGCAGTTACTCTCGGAACACTGAAGCTTTCTTT. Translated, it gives CASSYSRNTEAFF.